This passage covers 21 T cell receptor beta chains from one sample sequenced in a study of technical replicates of blood from several donors. This table comes from immunoSEQ multiplex PCR, and its TCRdb copy is limited to in-frame clones, with some not included. Here the sample spans 35,000 to 50,000 clones, around 96% being singletons. Sequences were obtained from T cells isolated from PBMCs. Receptors originate from a human donor in good health.

The rearrangement joins TRBV11-1 to TRBJ2-7; TRBD2 aligns across 10 bases. V was pared by 0 bases and J by 8 bases, with 10 bases of the junction left unmatched. This CDR3 has 16 amino acids. The V gene's germline CDR1 is SGHAT and CDR2 FQDESV (reference sequence). The CDR3 is CASSLAASSGSSKQYF. In DNA, the CDR3 is TGTGCCAGCAGCTTAGCCGCTTCTAGCGGGAGTAGCAAGCAGTACTTC.

The chain combines TRBV27 with TRBJ1-1; D ambiguous. V was shortened by 6 bases and J by 9 bases, with 23 bases between the two germline ends. This CDR3 is 15 amino acids long. Germline CDR1 reads MNHEY; CDR2 reads SMNVEV (reference sequence). CDR3: CASRAGSAFADQAFF. The CDR3 DNA is TGTGCCAGCAGAGCGGGTTCAGCATTCGCAGATCAAGCTTTCTTT.

The rearrangement uses TRBV6-5 and TRBJ1-1; D is undetermined. This CDR3 has 13 amino acids. V lost 5 bases and J 0 bases, leaving 7 bases between the germline ends. CDR1 is MNHEY and CDR2 is SVGAGI in the germline V gene. The CDR3 loop reads CASSTTVNTEAFF. The CDR3 coding sequence is TGTGCCAGCAGTACTACCGTGAACACTGAAGCTTTCTTT.

The V and J genes are TRBV6-5 and TRBJ2-7; no clear D gene. V was shortened by 2 bases and J by 5 bases, with 4 bases between the two germline ends. This CDR3 has 11 amino acids. Germline-derived CDR1 and CDR2 are MNHEY and SVGAGI. The CDR3 DNA is TGTGCCAGCAGTTACGGGCACGAGCAGTACTTC. This encodes CASSYGHEQYF.

This sequence joins TRBV5-1 and TRBJ2-2; perhaps TRBD1 as D (6 bases). The V gene's germline CDR1 is SGHRS and CDR2 YFSETQ. This CDR3 region has 15 residues. Trimming took off 4 bases at V and 6 bases at J, with 16 bases between the two ends. The CDR3 region has the DNA TGCGCCAGCAGCGAACCGGGACACGGAGCCGGGGAGCTGTTTTTT. Residues: CASSEPGHGAGELFF.

The V call is TRBV6-6, the J call TRBJ1-5, with 7 nucleotides matching TRBD1. This CDR3 comprises 15 residues. V was clipped by 4 bases and J by 6 bases; unmatched bases: 9. CDR1 is MNHNY and CDR2 is SVGAGI in the germline V gene (reference sequence). CDR3 in DNA: TGTGCCAGCAGTTCCACTCGACAGGGCGGTCAGCCCCAGCATTTT. This gives the protein CASSSTRQGGQPQHF.

V and J are TRBV27 and TRBJ2-7; 9 bases match TRBD2. This CDR3 is built from 13 residues. Germline V gene sequence: CDR1 MNHEY, CDR2 SMNVEV (reference sequence). The V gene end was trimmed by 3 bases and the J gene end by 7 bases; junction bases not matched to a gene: 4. CDR3 nucleotides: TGTGCCAGCAGTTTGGCGGGAGGGTATGAGCAGTACTTC. Residues: CASSLAGGYEQYF.

V and J are TRBV5-1 and TRBJ2-7, with D hard to call. CDR1 is SGHRS, CDR2 YFSETQ, per germline. The CDR3 runs to 14 residues. V gave up 0 bases and J gave up 1 base, with 8 bases separating them. In nucleotides, the CDR3 is TGCGCCAGCAGCTTGGGGCAGATTTCCTACGAGCAGTACTTC. Translated, it gives CASSLGQISYEQYF.

The V gene is TRBV5-6, the J gene TRBJ1-5, with 7 bases aligning to TRBD1. The CDR3 is 16 residues long. With V trimmed by 0 bases and J by 3 bases, 6 bases remained unmatched. In germline, CDR1 is SGHDT, CDR2 YYEEEE. The CDR3 protein is CASSLGQGSPNQPQHF. The CDR3 nucleotides read TGTGCCAGCAGCTTGGGACAGGGCTCTCCCAATCAGCCCCAGCATTTT.

The chain recombines TRBV5-4 with TRBJ2-1; D uncertain. The CDR3 consists of 16 residues. Germline V gene sequence: CDR1 SGHNT, CDR2 YYREEE (reference sequence). The ends were cut back, 0 bases at V and 4 bases at J, with 14 bases in the middle. The CDR3 nucleotides are TGTGCCAGCAGCTTGGTGGGCCGGTCATCGTACAATGAGCAGTTCTTC. Encoded protein: CASSLVGRSSYNEQFF.

This clone was detected only once. The chain carries TRBV19 and TRBJ2-5, with D possibly TRBD2 on 5 matching bases. Per the germline V gene, CDR1 is LNHDA and CDR2 is SQIVND (reference sequence). This CDR3 spans 11 amino acids. V lost 5 bases to trimming and J lost 4 bases, with 5 bases between them. The CDR3 loop is CASSGRETQYF. As DNA, the CDR3 is TGTGCCAGTAGTGGGAGAGAGACCCAGTACTTC.

This clone was picked up one time. The V gene is TRBV19, the J gene TRBJ2-7; weak D call: TRBD1 (6 bases). CDR3 size: 15 residues. Germline V gene lookup returns CDR1 LNHDA and CDR2 SQIVND (reference sequence). V was trimmed by 5 bases and J by 3 bases, leaving 17 bases between them. CDR3 sequence reads: CASSVNRDIGYEQYF. As DNA, the CDR3 is TGTGCCAGTAGTGTAAACCGGGACATCGGCTACGAGCAGTACTTC.

The chain joins TRBV28 to TRBJ2-5; TRBD1 aligns across 9 bases. The CDR3 sequence is 13 residues long. With V trimmed by 5 bases and J by 4 bases, 2 bases remained unmatched. CDR1 and CDR2 (germline): MDHEN, SYDVKM. CDR3 coding DNA: TGTGCCAGCAGTCAGGACAGGGGAGAGACCCAGTACTTC. This sequence encodes CASSQDRGETQYF. Full variable domain (outside the CDR3, taken from reference TRBV28 and TRBJ2-5): DVKVTQSSRYLVKRTGEKVFLECVQDMDHENMFWYRQDPGLGLRLIYFSYDVKMKEKGDIPEGYSVSREKKERFSLILESASTNQTSMYLCASSQDRGETQYFGPGTRLLVL.

The chain combines TRBV7-6 with TRBJ2-5, with 8 bases lining up with TRBD2. V gave up 0 bases and J gave up 1 base; unmatched junction bases: 4. The CDR3 has 16 amino acids. Germline CDR1 SGHVS, CDR2 FNYEAQ. The CDR3 coding sequence is TGTGCCAGCAGCTTAGCGGAGCGGGAGATCCAAGAGACCCAGTACTTC. Its protein is CASSLAEREIQETQYF.

The chain couples TRBV5-1 to TRBJ2-2; TRBD1 matches 7 bases. Germline V gene lookup returns CDR1 SGHRS and CDR2 YFSETQ. V shed 5 bases and J 0 bases; nucleotides not matched to a gene: 4. The CDR3 loop spans 15 amino acids. The CDR3 DNA sequence: TGCGCCAGCAGGGAAGGGGGCGCGAACACCGGGGAGCTGTTTTTT. As protein: CASREGGANTGELFF.

V gene TRBV28 combines with J gene TRBJ1-2; D uncertain. The CDR3 has 12 amino acids. Germline V CDR1 and CDR2: MDHEN, SYDVKM. Trimming pared 2 bases from V and 8 bases from J, leaving 9 bases between. This chain's CDR3 is CASSLERWGYTF. The CDR3 DNA is TGTGCCAGCAGTTTAGAGAGGTGGGGCTACACCTTC.

This chain links TRBV28 with TRBJ2-2; 9 bases agree with TRBD1. J was trimmed by 7 bases and V by 4 bases; bases with no gene match: 7. This CDR3 spans 15 amino acids. Germline CDR1 reads MDHEN; CDR2 reads SYDVKM. CDR3 DNA: TGTGCCAGCAGTTGGGACAGGGAAGTCGGCGGGGAGCTGTTTTTT. Its protein is CASSWDREVGGELFF.

J is TRBJ2-1 and V is TRBV7-2; TRBD2 might be the D (5 bases). The CDR3 loop spans 16 amino acids. The germline V gene encodes CDR1 SGHTA and CDR2 FQGNSA. With 1 base removed from V and 4 bases from J, the gap between germline ends came to 14 bases. The chain's CDR3 is CASSLVSVSPYNEQFF. CDR3 nucleotide sequence: TGTGCCAGCAGCTTAGTTAGCGTTTCCCCTTACAATGAGCAGTTCTTC.

This rearrangement joins TRBV28 to TRBJ1-1; the match to TRBD1 covers 7 bases. The CDR3 has 14 amino acids. V lost 7 bases to trimming and J lost 10 bases; unmatched junction nucleotides: 15. Germline-derived CDR1 and CDR2 are MDHEN and SYDVKM. CDR3: CASNEHDRETVAFF. CDR3 nucleotides: TGTGCCAGCAACGAACACGACAGGGAAACCGTAGCTTTCTTT.

The CDR3 reads CASSGGTGGVSYTF. DNA for the CDR3: TGTGCCAGCAGCGGTGGGACAGGGGGCGTAAGCTACACCTTC. The V and J genes are TRBV9 and TRBJ1-2; 12 nucleotides line up with TRBD1. Germline values: CDR1 SGDLS, CDR2 YYNGEE. The CDR3 is made up of 14 amino acids. V was pared by 3 bases and J by 9 bases, with 6 bases of the junction left unmatched.

This chain connects TRBV30 to TRBJ2-7; 9 bases map to TRBD1. V was pared by 2 bases and J by 1 base, with 12 bases of the junction left unmatched. The CDR3 length is 17 residues. Germline V gene data show CDR1 as GTSNPN and CDR2 as SVGIG (reference sequence). CDR3 residues: CAWSLNTGGRRSYEQYF. The CDR3 DNA reads as TGTGCCTGGAGTCTCAACACAGGGGGCCGGAGATCCTACGAGCAGTACTTC.